These 4 T cell receptor beta chains were sequenced from one sample in a study of HIV-infected children after antiretroviral therapy interruption. Specified treatment: PENTA 11 planned treatment interruption arm or continuous ART arm. Unique molecular identifiers were included in an RNA-based 3' RACE TCR library. TCRdb re-called the 3' RACE reads through MiXCR, storing one row per CDR3 protein. Of about 89,000 distinct CDR3 sequences in the sample, 6% to 8.5% are singletons; the top ten hold approximately 1.2%. The sequencing used CD45RA+ CD4+ T cells from PBMCs, pooled from several time points, collected from a donor given antiretroviral therapy, either interrupted or continuous. The subset was: naive CD4+ CD45RA+ CD45RO- T cells. Source of these receptors: a pool of human donors with HIV.

In its sample, this clonotype was seen many times. V gene TRBV19 combines with J gene TRBJ2-7, with 10 nucleotides matching TRBD1. The CDR3 contains 16 residues. CDR1 LNHDA and CDR2 SQIVND come from the germline V gene (reference sequence). J was trimmed by 2 bases and V by 5 bases; bases with no gene match: 9. The CDR3 nucleotides read TGTGCCAGTAGTCGGGTTCCGGGACAGGGGACCTACGAGCAGTACTTC. This sequence encodes CASSRVPGQGTYEQYF.

The J gene is TRBJ2-3, the V gene TRBV5-1, with D unclear. Germline V gene sequence: CDR1 SGHRS, CDR2 YFSETQ. There are 16 residues in the CDR3. Trimming removed 2 bases from V and 0 bases from J, with 13 bases in between. CDR3 DNA: TGCGCCAGCAGCTTAAGGATTAAGACTAGCACAGATACGCAGTATTTT. Its protein is CASSLRIKTSTDTQYF. Variable domain in full (rest from reference TRBV5-1 and TRBJ2-3): KAGVTQTPRYLIKTRGQQVTLSCSPISGHRSVSWYQQTPGQGLQFLFEYFSETQRNKGNFPGRFSGRQFSNSRSEMNVSTLELGDSALYLCASSLRIKTSTDTQYFGPGTRLTVL.

The chain joins TRBV7-2 to TRBJ2-2, with D possibly matching TRBD2 (6 bases). V was pared by 5 bases and J by 7 bases, with 8 bases between. Germline V CDR1 and CDR2: SGHTA, FQGNSA. CDR3 length: 12 amino acids. As DNA, the CDR3 is TGTGCCAGCAGCATGGGAGGCGGGGAGCTGTTTTTT. Translating it yields CASSMGGGELFF.

In its sample, this clonotype was seen many times. This rearrangement joins TRBV11-2 to TRBJ1-1; D call uncertain. V was shortened by 2 bases and J by 6 bases, with 10 bases between the two germline ends. Germline loops: CDR1 SGHAT, CDR2 FQNNGV. This CDR3 contains 13 residues. The CDR3 sequence is CASSLNGVSEAFF. CDR3 DNA sequence: TGTGCCAGCAGCTTAAATGGGGTGTCTGAAGCTTTCTTT.